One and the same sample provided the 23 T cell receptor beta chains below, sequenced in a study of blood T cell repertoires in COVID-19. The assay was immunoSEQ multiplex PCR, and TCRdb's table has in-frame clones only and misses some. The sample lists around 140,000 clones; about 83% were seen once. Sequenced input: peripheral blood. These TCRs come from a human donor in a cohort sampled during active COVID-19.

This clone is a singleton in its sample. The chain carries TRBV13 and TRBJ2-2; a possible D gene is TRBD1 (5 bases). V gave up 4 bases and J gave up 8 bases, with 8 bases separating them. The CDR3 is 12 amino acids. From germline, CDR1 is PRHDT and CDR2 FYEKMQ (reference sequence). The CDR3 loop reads CASSSRAGELFF. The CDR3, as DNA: TGTGCCAGCAGCTCCAGGGCTGGGGAGCTGTTTTTT.

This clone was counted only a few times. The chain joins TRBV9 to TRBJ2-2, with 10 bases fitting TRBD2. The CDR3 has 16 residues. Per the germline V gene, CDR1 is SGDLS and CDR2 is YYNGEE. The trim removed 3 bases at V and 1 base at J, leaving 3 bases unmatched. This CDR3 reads CASSAASGRNTGELFF. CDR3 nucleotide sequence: TGTGCCAGCAGCGCCGCTAGCGGGAGGAACACCGGGGAGCTGTTTTTT.

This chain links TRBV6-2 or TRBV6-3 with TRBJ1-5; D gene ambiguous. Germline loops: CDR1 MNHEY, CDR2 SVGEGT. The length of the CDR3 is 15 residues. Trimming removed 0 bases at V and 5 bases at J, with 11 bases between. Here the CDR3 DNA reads TGTGCCAGCAGTTACTCAAGAGGGAGTTATCAGCCCCAGCATTTT. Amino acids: CASSYSRGSYQPQHF.

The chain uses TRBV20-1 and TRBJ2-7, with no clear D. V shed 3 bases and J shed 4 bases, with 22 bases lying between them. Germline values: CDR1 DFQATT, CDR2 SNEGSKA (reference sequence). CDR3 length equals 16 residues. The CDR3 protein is CSASPFMAPAPYEQYF. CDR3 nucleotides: TGCAGTGCTAGTCCGTTTATGGCACCCGCTCCTTACGAGCAGTACTTC.

CDR3 region: CASSLAGGSEAFF. The CDR3 DNA follows: TGTGCCAGCAGCTTAGCGGGGGGGTCTGAAGCTTTCTTT. The rearrangement uses TRBV7-2 and TRBJ1-1, with D tentatively TRBD1 (5 bases). The CDR3 is 13 amino acids. Germline-derived CDR1 and CDR2 are SGHTA and FQGNSA. V was trimmed by 0 bases and J by 6 bases, leaving 8 bases between them.

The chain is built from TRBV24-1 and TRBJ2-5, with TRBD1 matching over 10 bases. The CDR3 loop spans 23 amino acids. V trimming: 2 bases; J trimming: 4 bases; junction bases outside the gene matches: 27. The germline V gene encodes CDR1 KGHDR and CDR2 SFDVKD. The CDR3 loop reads CATSDSPLRDRDRGHQRPETQYF. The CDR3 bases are TGTGCCACCAGTGATTCCCCACTTAGGGACCGGGACAGGGGACACCAACGCCCAGAGACCCAGTACTTC.

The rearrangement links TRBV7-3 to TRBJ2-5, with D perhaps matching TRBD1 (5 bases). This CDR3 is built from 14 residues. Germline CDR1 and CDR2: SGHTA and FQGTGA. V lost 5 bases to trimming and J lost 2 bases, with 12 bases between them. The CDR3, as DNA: TGTGCCAGCAGCCCCTCAGGGCCGCAAGAGACCCAGTACTTC. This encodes CASSPSGPQETQYF.

The CDR3 DNA sequence: TGTGCCAGCAGCTTCGCGGAGAGTGATGTCAATGAGCAGTTCTTC. It codes for CASSFAESDVNEQFF. This chain links TRBV5-5 with TRBJ2-1; D unclear. The germline gives CDR1 SGHKS, CDR2 YYEKEE (reference sequence). Trimming removed 2 bases from V and 6 bases from J, with 15 bases in between. The CDR3 length is 15 residues. The whole variable domain, remainder taken from reference TRBV5-5 and TRBJ2-1, is DAGVTQSPTHLIKTRGQQVTLRCSPISGHKSVSWYQQVLGQGPQFIFQYYEKEERGRGNFPDRFSARQFPNYSSELNVNALLLGDSALYLCASSFAESDVNEQFFGPGTRLTVL.

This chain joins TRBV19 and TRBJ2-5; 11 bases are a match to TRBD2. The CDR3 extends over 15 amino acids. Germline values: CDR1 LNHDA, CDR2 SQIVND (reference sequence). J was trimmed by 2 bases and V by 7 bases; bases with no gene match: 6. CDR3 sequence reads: CASTTVAGGQETQYF. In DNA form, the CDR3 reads TGTGCCAGTACCACGGTAGCGGGAGGGCAAGAGACCCAGTACTTC. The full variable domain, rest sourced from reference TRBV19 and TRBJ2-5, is DGGITQSPKYLFRKEGQNVTLSCEQNLNHDAMYWYRQDPGQGLRLIYYSQIVNDFQKGDIAEGYSVSREKKESFPLTVTSAQKNPTAFYLCASTTVAGGQETQYFGPGTRLLVL.

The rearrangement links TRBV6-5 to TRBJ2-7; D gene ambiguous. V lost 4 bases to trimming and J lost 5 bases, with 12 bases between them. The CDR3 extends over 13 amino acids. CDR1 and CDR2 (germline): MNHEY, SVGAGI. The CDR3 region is CASSSGSWDEQYF. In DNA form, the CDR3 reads TGTGCCAGCAGTTCCGGGTCTTGGGACGAGCAGTACTTC.

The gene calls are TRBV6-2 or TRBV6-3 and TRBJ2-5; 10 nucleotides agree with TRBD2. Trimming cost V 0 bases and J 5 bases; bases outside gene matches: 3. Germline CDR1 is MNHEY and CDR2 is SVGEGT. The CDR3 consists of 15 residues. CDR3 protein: CASSYSSGRTETQYF. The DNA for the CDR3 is TGTGCCAGCAGTTACTCTAGCGGGAGGACCGAGACCCAGTACTTC.

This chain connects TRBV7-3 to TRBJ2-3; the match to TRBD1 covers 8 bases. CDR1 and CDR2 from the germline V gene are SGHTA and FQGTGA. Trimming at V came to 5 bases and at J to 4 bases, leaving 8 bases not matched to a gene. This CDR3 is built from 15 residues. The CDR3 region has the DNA TGTGCCAGCAGCCAAGGGACAGGAAAGGCAGATACGCAGTATTTT. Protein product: CASSQGTGKADTQYF.

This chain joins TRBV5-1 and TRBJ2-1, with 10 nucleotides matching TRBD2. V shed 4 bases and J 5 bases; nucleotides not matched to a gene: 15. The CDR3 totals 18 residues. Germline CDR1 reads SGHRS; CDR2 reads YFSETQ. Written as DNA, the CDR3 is TGCGCCAGCAGCCCCCAACATCCCATGGGACTAGCGCACAATGAGCAGTTCTTC. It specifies CASSPQHPMGLAHNEQFF.

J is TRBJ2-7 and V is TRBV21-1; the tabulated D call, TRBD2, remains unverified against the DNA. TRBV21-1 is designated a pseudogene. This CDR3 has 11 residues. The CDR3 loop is CASSAGREQYF. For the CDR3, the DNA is TGTGCCAGCAGCGCGGGCCGCGAGCAGTACTTC.

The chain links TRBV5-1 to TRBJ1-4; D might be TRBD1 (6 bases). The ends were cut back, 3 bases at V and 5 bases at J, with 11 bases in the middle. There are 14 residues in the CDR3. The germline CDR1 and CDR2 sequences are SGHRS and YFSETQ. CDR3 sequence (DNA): TGCGCCAGCAGCTCGGGGAGGGGGAATGAAAAACTGTTTTTT. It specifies CASSSGRGNEKLFF.

This CDR3 is CASRPGQPSYEQYF. CDR3 nucleotides: TGTGCCAGCAGACCGGGACAGCCCTCCTACGAGCAGTACTTC. The chain carries TRBV28 and TRBJ2-7, with TRBD1 matching 7 bases. CDR3 size: 14 residues. Germline lookup yields CDR1 MDHEN and CDR2 SYDVKM. Germline trimming cut 6 bases from V and 0 bases from J; bases unmatched to any gene: 5.

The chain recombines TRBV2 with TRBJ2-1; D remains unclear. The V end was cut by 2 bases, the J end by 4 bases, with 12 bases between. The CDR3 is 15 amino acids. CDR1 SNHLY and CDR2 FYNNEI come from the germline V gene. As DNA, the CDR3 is TGTGCCAGCAGTGAATCCCCCAGATTTTACAATGAGCAGTTCTTC. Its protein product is CASSESPRFYNEQFF.

The CDR3 DNA sequence: TGTGCCAGCAGTGAAAACGGGCTAGGGGGCAATGAGCAGTTCTTC. Amino acids: CASSENGLGGNEQFF. V gene TRBV2 combines with J gene TRBJ2-1, with TRBD1 as a possible D gene (6 bases). Trimming took 2 bases from V and 6 from J, leaving 14 bases between them. Germline CDR1 reads SNHLY; CDR2 reads FYNNEI. CDR3 size: 15 residues.

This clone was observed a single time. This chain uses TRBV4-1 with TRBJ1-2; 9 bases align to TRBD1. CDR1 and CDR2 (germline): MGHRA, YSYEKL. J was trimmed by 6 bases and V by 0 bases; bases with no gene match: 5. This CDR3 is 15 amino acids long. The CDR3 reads CASSQDWTGENGYTF. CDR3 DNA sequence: TGCGCCAGCAGCCAAGATTGGACAGGGGAAAATGGCTACACCTTC.

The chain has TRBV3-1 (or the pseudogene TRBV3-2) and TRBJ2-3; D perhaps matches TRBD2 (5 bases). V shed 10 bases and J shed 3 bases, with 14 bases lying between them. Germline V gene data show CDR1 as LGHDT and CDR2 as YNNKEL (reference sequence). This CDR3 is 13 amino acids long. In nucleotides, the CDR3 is TGTGCCACCTCACCGTCGGGGACAGATACGCAGTATTTT. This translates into CATSPSGTDTQYF.

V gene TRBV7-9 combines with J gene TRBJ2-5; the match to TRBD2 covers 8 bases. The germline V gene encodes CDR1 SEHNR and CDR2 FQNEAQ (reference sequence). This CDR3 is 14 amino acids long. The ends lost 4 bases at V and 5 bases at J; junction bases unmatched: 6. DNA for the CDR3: TGTGCCAGCAGCTGGAGCGGGAGAAGGGAGACCCAGTACTTC. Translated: CASSWSGRRETQYF.

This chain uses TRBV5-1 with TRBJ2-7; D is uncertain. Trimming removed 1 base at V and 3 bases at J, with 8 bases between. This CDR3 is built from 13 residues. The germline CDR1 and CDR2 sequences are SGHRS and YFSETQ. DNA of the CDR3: TGCGCCAGCAGCTTGAGCTCCCTCTACGAGCAGTACTTC. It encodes CASSLSSLYEQYF. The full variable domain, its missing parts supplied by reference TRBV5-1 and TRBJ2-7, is KAGVTQTPRYLIKTRGQQVTLSCSPISGHRSVSWYQQTPGQGLQFLFEYFSETQRNKGNFPGRFSGRQFSNSRSEMNVSTLELGDSALYLCASSLSSLYEQYFGPGTRLTVT.

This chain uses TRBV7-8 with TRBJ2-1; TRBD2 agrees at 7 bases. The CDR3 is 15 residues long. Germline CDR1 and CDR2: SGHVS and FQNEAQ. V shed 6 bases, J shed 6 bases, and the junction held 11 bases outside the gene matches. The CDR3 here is CASSKTGTISNEQFF. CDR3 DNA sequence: TGTGCCAGCAGTAAAACCGGGACTATATCCAATGAGCAGTTCTTC. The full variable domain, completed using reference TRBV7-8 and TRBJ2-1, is GAGVSQSPRYKVAKRGQDVALRCDPISGHVSLFWYQQALGQGPEFLTYFQNEAQLDKSGLPSDRFFAERPEGSVSTLKIQRTQQEDSAVYLCASSKTGTISNEQFFGPGTRLTVL.